This is a list of T cell receptor beta chains from one sample in a study of radiotherapy plus CTLA-4 blockade in lung cancer. Only in-frame clones appear in the TCRdb table, and some are missing; sequencing was by immunoSEQ multiplex PCR. The sample lists approximately 89,000 clones, around 81% occurring once. Here the sequenced sample was peripheral blood, taken from a patient treated with radiotherapy plus ipilimumab. The receptors come from a human donor with non-small cell lung cancer that progressed on radiotherapy plus ipilimumab. Each CDR3 is given with its conserved first and last residue. The D gene is left open where the match is weak. The size of a clone is reported for some rows only, either as once, few or many, or as a class for expanded clones.

V gene	D gene	J gene	clone size	CDR3 protein	CDR3 DNA
TRBV5-4	-	TRBJ2-3	-	CASSFAGAGNTDTQYF	TGTGCCAGCAGCTTTGCCGGGGCAGGTAACACAGATACGCAGTATTTT
TRBV18	-	TRBJ1-1	-	CASSPRTAVSTEAFF	TGTGCCAGCTCACCCAGGACAGCGGTGAGCACTGAAGCTTTCTTT
TRBV27	TRBD2	TRBJ2-7	-	CASNLLAGGAVHEQYF	TGTGCCAGCAACTTACTAGCGGGGGGCGCCGTCCACGAGCAGTACTTC
TRBV18	-	TRBJ2-3	few	CASSPQGSGTPQYF	TGTGCCAGCTCACCCCAGGGCTCCGGGACTCCCCAGTATTTT
TRBV18	-	TRBJ2-3	-	CASSPTGQGGDTQYF	TGTGCCAGCTCACCAACAGGGCAGGGGGGAGATACGCAGTATTTT
TRBV2	TRBD2	TRBJ2-2	-	CATGGGAHGELFF	TGTGCCACTGGCGGGGGGGCCCACGGGGAGCTGTTTTTT
TRBV5-1	-	TRBJ2-2	-	CASSLDPTGELFF	TGCGCCAGCAGCTTGGACCCCACCGGGGAGCTGTTTTTT
TRBV9	TRBD1	TRBJ1-4	few	CASSFQGASNEKLFF	TGTGCCAGCAGCTTTCAGGGGGCGTCTAATGAAAAACTGTTTTTT
TRBV15	-	TRBJ1-1	-	CATSKSSLGTEAFF	TGTGCCACCAGCAAATCCAGTCTAGGCACTGAAGCTTTCTTT
TRBV2	-	TRBJ2-1	-	CASRDIAPYNEQFF	TGTGCCAGCCGGGACATAGCTCCCTACAATGAGCAGTTCTTC
TRBV28	-	TRBJ2-7	-	CASSFSGGTVSYEQYF	TGTGCCAGCAGTTTCTCAGGGGGGACAGTCTCCTACGAGCAGTACTTC
TRBV11-2	TRBD2	TRBJ2-1	-	CASSLEPLGGAGGLFGEQFF	TGTGCCAGCAGCCTAGAGCCTCTCGGGGGAGCGGGGGGGCTGTTTGGTGAGCAGTTCTTC